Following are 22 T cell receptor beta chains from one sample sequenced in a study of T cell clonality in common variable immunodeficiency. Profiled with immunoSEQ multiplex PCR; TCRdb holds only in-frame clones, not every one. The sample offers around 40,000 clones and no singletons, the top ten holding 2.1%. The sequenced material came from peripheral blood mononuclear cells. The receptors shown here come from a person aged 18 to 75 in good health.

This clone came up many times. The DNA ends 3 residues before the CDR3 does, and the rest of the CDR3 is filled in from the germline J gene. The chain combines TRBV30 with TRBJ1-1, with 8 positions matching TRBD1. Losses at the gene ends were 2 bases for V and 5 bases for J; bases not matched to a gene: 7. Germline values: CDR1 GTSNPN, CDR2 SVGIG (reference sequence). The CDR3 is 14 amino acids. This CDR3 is CAWSPGGAGTEAFF. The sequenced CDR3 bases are TGTGCCTGGAGTCCAGGGGGCGCGGGGACTGAA.

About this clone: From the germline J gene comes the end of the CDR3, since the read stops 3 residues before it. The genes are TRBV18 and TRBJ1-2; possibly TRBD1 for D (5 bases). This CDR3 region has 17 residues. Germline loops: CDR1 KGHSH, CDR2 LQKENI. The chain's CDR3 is CASSPLGAGGAYNDYTF. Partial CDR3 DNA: TGTGCCAGCTCCCCCTTGGGAGCGGGCGGGGCTTACAATGAC.

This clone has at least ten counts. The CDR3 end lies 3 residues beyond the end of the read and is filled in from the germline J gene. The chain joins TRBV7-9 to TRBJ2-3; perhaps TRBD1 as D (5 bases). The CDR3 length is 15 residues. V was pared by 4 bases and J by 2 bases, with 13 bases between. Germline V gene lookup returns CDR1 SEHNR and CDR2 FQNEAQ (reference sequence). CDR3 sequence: CASSSRGPLTDTQYF. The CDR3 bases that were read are TGTGCCAGCAGCTCAAGGGGTCCTCTCACAGATACG.

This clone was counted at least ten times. CDR3 DNA, as far as it was read: TGTGCCAGTAGGAAGGACAGGGGGAATCAGCCC. It specifies CASRKDRGNQP. The complete CDR3 protein is CASRKDRGNQPQHF. The V and J genes are TRBV19 and TRBJ1-5, with 10 nucleotides matching TRBD1. With the read ending 3 residues before the CDR3 end, the germline J gene is used to fill in that end. CDR1 and CDR2 from the germline V gene are LNHDA and SQIVND (reference sequence). This CDR3 region has 14 residues. Trimming removed 6 bases from V and 4 bases from J; junction bases left unmatched: 3.

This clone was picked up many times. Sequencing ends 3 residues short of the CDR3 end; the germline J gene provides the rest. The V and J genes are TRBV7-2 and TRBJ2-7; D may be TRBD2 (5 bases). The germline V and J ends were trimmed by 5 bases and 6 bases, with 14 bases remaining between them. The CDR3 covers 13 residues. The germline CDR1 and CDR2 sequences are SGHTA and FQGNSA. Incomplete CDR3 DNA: TGTGCCAGCAGCCCCTGGGTTAGCGTCGAG. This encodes CASSPWVSVE. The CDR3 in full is CASSPWVSVEQYF. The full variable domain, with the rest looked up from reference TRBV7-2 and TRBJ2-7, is GAGVSQSPSNKVTEKGKDVELRCDPISGHTALYWYRQSLGQGLEFLIYFQGNSAPDKSGLPSDRFSAERTGGSVSTLTIQRTQQEDSAVYLCASSPWVSVEQYFGPGTRLTVT.

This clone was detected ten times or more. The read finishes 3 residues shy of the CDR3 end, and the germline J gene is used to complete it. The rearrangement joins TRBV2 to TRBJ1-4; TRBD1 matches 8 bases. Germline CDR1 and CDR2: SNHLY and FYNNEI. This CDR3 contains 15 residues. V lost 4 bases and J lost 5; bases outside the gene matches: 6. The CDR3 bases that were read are TGTGCCAGCAGTGGCACTACAGGGGGAAATGAAAAA. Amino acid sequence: CASSGTTGGNEK. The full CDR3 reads CASSGTTGGNEKLFF.

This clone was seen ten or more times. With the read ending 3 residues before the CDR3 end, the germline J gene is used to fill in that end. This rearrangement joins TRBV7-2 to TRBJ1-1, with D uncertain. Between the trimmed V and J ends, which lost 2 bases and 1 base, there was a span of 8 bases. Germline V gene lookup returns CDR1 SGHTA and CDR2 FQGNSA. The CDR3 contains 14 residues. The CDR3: CASSLYRTNTEAFF. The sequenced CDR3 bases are TGTGCCAGCAGCTTATACAGAACGAACACTGAA.

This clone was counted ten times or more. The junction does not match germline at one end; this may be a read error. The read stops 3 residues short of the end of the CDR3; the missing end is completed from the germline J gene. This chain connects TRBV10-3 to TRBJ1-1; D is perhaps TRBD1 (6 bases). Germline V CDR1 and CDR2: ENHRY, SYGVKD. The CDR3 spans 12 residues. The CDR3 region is CTISDDRPEAFF. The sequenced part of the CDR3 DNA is TGTACCATCAGTGACGACAGGCCGGAA.

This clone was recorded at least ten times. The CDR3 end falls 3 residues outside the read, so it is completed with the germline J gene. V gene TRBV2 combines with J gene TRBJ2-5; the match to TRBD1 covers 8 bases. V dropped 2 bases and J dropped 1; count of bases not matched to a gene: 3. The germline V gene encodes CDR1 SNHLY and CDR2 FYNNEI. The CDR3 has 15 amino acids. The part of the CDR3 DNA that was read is TGTGCCAGCAGTGAAACGGGACAGGTCCAAGAGACC. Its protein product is CASSETGQVQET. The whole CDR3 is CASSETGQVQETQYF.

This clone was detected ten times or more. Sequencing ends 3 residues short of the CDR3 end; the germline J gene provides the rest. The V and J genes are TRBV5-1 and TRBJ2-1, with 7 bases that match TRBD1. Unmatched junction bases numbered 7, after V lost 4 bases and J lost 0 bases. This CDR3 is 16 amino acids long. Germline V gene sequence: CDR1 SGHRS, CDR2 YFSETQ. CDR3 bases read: TGCGCCAGCAGCGCCGGACAGGCCAGCTCCTACAATGAG. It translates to CASSAGQASSYNE. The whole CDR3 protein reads CASSAGQASSYNEQFF.

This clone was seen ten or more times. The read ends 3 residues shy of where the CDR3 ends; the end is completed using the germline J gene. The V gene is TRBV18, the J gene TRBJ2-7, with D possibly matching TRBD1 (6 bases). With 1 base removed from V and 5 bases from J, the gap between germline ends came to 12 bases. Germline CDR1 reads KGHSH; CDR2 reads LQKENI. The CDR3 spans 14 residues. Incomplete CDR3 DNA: TGTGCCAGCTCACCACAACAGGGTACCCACGAG. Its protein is CASSPQQGTHE. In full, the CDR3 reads CASSPQQGTHEQYF.

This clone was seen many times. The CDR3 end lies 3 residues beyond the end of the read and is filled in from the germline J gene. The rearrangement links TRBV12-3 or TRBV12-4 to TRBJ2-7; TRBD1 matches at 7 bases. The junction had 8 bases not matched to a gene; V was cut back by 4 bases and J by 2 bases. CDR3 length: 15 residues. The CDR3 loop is CASSSTWDRPYEQYF. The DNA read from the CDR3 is TGTGCCAGCAGTTCAACGTGGGACAGACCCTACGAG.

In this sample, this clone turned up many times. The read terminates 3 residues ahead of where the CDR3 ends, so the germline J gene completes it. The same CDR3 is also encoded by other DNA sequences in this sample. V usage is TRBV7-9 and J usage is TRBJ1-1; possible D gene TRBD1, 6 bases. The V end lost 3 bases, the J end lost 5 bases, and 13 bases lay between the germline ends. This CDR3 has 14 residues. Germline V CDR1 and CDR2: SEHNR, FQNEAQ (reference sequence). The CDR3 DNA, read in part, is TGTGCCAGCAGCTTTGGGGGGGCTGAGACTGAA. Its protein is CASSFGGAETE. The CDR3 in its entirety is CASSFGGAETEAFF.

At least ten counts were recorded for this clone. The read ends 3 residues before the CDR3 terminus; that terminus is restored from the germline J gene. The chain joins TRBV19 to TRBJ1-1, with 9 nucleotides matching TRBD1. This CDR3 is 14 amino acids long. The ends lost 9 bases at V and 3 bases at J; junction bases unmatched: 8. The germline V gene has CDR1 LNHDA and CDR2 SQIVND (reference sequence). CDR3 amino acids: CASQDRGRYTEAFF. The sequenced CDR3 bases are TGTGCCAGCCAGGACAGGGGCCGGTACACTGAA.

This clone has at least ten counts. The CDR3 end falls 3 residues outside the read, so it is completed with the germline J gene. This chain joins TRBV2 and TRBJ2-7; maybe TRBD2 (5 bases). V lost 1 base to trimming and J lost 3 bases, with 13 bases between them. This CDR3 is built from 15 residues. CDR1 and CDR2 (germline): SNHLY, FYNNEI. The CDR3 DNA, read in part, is TGTGCCAGCAGTGAAGGTGCGTCACGGGGCTACGAG. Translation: CASSEGASRGYE. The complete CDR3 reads CASSEGASRGYEQYF.

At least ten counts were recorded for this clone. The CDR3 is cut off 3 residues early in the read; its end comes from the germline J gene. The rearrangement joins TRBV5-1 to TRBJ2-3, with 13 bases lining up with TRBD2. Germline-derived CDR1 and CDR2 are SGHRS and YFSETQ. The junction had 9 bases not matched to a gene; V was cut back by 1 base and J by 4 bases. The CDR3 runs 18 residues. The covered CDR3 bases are TGCGCCAGCAGCTTGATGGGCCTACTAGCGGGGGGGGCAGATACG. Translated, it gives CASSLMGLLAGGADT. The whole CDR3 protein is CASSLMGLLAGGADTQYF. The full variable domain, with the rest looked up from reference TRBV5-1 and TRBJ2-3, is KAGVTQTPRYLIKTRGQQVTLSCSPISGHRSVSWYQQTPGQGLQFLFEYFSETQRNKGNFPGRFSGRQFSNSRSEMNVSTLELGDSALYLCASSLMGLLAGGADTQYFGPGTRLTVL.

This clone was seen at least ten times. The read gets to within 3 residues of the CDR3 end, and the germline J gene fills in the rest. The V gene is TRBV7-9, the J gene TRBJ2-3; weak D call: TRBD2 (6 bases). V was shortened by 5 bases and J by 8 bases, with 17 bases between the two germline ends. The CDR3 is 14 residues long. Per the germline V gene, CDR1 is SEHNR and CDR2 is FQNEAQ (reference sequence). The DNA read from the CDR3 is TGTGCCAGCAGCCCCGGGGACTTCCTCCCTACG. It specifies CASSPGDFLPT. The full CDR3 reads CASSPGDFLPTQYF.

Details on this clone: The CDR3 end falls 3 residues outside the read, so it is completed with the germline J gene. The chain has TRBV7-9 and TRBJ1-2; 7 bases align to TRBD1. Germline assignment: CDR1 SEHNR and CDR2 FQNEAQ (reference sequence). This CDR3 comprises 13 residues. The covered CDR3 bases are TGTGCCAGCGCTTGGGACAGAACCTACGAC. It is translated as CASAWDRTYD. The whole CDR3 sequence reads CASAWDRTYDYTF.

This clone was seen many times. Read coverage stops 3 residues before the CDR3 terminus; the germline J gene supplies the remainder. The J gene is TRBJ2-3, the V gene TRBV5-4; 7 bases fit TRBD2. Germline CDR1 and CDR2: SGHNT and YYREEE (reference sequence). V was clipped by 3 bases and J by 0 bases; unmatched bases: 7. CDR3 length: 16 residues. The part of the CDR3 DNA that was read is TGTGCCAGCAGCTCCAAGGCGGGAGCTAGCACAGATACG. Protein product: CASSSKAGASTDT. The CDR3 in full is CASSSKAGASTDTQYF.

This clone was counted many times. CDR3 loop: CASSHGTLQETQYF. The covered CDR3 bases are TGTGCCAGCAGCCACGGGACACTTCAAGAGACC. The chain carries TRBV5-4 and TRBJ2-5; TRBD1 might be the D (6 bases). The read finishes 3 residues shy of the CDR3 end, and the germline J gene is used to complete it. V was shortened by 4 bases and J by 2 bases, with 12 bases between the two germline ends. Germline assignment: CDR1 SGHNT and CDR2 YYREEE (reference sequence). The CDR3 runs to 14 residues.

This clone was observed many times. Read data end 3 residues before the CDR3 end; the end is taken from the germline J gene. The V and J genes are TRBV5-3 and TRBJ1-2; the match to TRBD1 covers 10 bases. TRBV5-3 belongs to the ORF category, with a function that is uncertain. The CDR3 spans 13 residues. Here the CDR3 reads CARSGTGVLGYTF. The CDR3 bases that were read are TGTGCCAGAAGCGGGACAGGGGTCCTGGGC.

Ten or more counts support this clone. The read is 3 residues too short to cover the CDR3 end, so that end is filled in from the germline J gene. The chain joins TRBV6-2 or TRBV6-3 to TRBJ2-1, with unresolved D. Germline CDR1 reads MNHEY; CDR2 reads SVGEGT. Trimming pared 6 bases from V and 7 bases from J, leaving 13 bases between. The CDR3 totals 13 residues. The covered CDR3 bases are TGTGCCAGCAGCATAGGGTATGGAAATGAG. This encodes CASSIGYGNE. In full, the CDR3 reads CASSIGYGNEQFF.